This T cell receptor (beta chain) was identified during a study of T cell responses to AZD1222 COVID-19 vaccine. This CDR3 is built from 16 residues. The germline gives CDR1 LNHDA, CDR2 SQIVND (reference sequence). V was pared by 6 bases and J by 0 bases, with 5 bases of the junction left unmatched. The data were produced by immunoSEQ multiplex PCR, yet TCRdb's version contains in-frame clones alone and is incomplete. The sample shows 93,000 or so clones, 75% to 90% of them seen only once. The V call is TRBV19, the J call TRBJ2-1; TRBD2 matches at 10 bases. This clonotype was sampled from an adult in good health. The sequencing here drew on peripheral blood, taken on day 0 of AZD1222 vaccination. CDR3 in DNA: TGTGCCAGTAGCGATAGCGGGAGGACCTCCTACAATGAGCAGTTCTTC. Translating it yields CASSDSGRTSYNEQFF.